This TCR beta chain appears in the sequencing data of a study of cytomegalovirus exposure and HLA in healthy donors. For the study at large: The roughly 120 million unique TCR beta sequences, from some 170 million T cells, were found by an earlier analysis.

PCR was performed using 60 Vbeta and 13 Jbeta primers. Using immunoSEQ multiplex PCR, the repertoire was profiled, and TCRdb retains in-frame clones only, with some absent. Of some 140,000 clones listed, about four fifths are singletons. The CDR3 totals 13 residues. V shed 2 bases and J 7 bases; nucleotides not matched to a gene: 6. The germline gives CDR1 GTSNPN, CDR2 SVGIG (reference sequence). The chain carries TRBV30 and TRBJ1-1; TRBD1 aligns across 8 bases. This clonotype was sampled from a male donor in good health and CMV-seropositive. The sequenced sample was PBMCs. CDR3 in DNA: TGTGCCTGGAGTTTGACAGGGGAGGGTGAAGCTTTCTTT. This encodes CAWSLTGEGEAFF.